The text below deals with one T cell receptor beta chain. Its antigen is currently not known. Base qualities are missing; no much larger clone stands one base away. For CDR1 and CDR2, the germline V gene lists MGHRA and YSYEKL. V is clipped by 1 base and J by 5 bases, and the sequence between their germline boundaries is 11 bases long. The CDR3, from cysteine to phenylalanine, totals 14 residues. Of all the DNA, just the CDR3 is kept, 42 bases in frame from base 1. The sample comes from a study of T-cell memory formation after mild COVID-19 (dated by TCRdb to the early 2020s). Study-level background: TCR sequence clusters from the two donors were largely donor specific. Longitudinal TCRalpha and TCRbeta repertoire sequencing tracked T-cell clones expanding and contracting after mild COVID-19 in a couple of donors. The cohort comprised two young, previously healthy adult volunteers, one female and one male. What the research found in general, with its limitations: Some responding clones were detected in pre-infection memory, suggesting pre-existing cross-reactive memory T cells joined the SARS-CoV-2 response. Clones contracting from day 15 to 85 had balanced CD4/CD8 phenotypes, while a second wave expanding from day 15 to 37 was biased towards CD4+. The second-wave clones that peaked on day 37 were not confirmed to be SARS-CoV-2 specific. Only a couple of mild cases were covered by the study, and larger cohorts that include severe cases with pre-infection samples were considered necessary. Contracting CD4+ clones appeared mostly in the CM and EM memory subsets, whereas CD8+ clones were enriched in EMRA.

Ficoll-Paque density gradient centrifugation was used to isolate PBMCs. Sequencing was performed on an Illumina NovaSeq 6000. Using 5'RACE with constant-segment primers, TCRalpha and TCRbeta cDNA libraries were constructed, with sample barcodes and unique molecular identifiers added in the process. Trizol reagent was used to extract RNA from every sample. Amplification of the libraries took two PCR steps, and the second step added a second sample barcode plus Illumina TruSeq adapters. Sequencing of libraries was performed on an Illumina NovaSeq with 2 x 150 bp paired-end reads. As for the authors' bioinformatics: Demultiplexing of reads and collapsing into UMI-guided consensus sequences were performed with migec v1.2.7. Using mixcr v2.1.11, the UMI consensuses were aligned to TRA and TRB V and J templates and assembled into clonotypes. Expanded or contracted clonotypes were those called significant by both edgeR and NoisET, with noise models trained on biological replicates. For edgeR calls, the thresholds were a false discovery rate-adjusted p below 0.01 and a log2 fold-change of 1. As an exploratory analysis of dynamics, PCA with hierarchical clustering was applied to max-normalized trajectories of the 1000 most abundant clonotypes. The CD4 or CD8 phenotype of responding clones was assigned using the separately sequenced CD4+ and CD8+ repertoires. TCRdb reprocessing: public reads trimmed at Q25 with fastp, clones called with MiXCR, in-frame beta chains kept. Each CDR3 protein appears once, grouped with its most common genes and DNA. TCRdb, rather than the study authors, made the V and J calls. Within this sample are roughly 600,000 distinct CDR3 sequences, with over 15% of them counted one time only. Around 12% of the sample goes to the ten largest clones.

The receptor was isolated from an adult woman who had mild COVID-19 (a few samples of this study predate the infection). The sample titles of this study are shuffled in the database, so cell type and time point are left out; the donor was told from shared clones. Sequencing was carried out using PBMCs or a T cell subset sorted from them (not recorded which). The chain uses TRBV4-1 and TRBJ2-5, and perhaps TRBD1 as D gene, on 6 matching bases. The nucleotides read TGCGCCAGCAGCCAAGTAGGGGGTTTGGAGACCCAGTACTTC. It encodes CASSQVGGLETQYF.